The 27 T cell receptor beta chains below all came from one sample that was sequenced in a study of blood T cells in healthy people across ages. A second PCR of 7 to 11 cycles used a sample-barcoded 5' primer and a J-beta primer mix. TCRdb recomputed calls from the 5' RACE reads with MiXCR, one row per CDR3 protein. The data show roughly 860,000 distinct CDR3 sequences, with around 62% seen just once and roughly a quarter held by the top ten. Material: blood. Source of these receptors: a man aged 30 to 39 in good health.

The chain carries TRBV20-1 and TRBJ2-1, with 10 nucleotides matching TRBD2. Trimming cost V 0 bases and J 4 bases; bases outside gene matches: 9. CDR1 DFQATT and CDR2 SNEGSKA come from the germline V gene (reference sequence). The CDR3 spans 17 residues. As DNA, the CDR3 is TGCAGTGCTAGAGATCTTGGTAGCGGGGGGCCTTACAATGAGCAGTTCTTC. Protein sequence: CSARDLGSGGPYNEQFF.

V gene TRBV7-3 combines with J gene TRBJ2-1; the D gene is possibly TRBD2 (7 bases). V was clipped by 0 bases and J by 0 bases, with 15 bases between them. From germline, CDR1 is SGHTA and CDR2 FQGTGA. The CDR3 consists of 18 residues. This chain's CDR3 is CASSLTIRGASSYNEQFF. CDR3 nucleotides: TGTGCCAGCAGCTTAACGATCCGGGGGGCCTCCTCCTACAATGAGCAGTTCTTC.

A few counts support this clonotype. The chain links TRBV29-1 to TRBJ2-1, with TRBD2 identical over 13 bases. Per germline, CDR1 SQVTM and CDR2 ANQGSEA. The CDR3 contains 19 residues. Trimming took 1 base from V and 10 from J; bases not matched to a gene: 19. CDR3 bases: TGCAGCGTTGAAGCCCGACTAGCGGGGGGAATACCCTCCAACGGGGAGCAGTTCTTC. Its translation is CSVEARLAGGIPSNGEQFF.

This clonotype appeared a few times. The chain couples TRBV25-1 to TRBJ2-5; 7 bases are a match to TRBD1. The J call may be mistaken, given a closer DNA end match to TRBJ2-7. The V gene's germline CDR1 is MGHDK and CDR2 SYGVNS. This CDR3 spans 14 amino acids. The CDR3 reads CASTPQGSSYEQYF. The CDR3 DNA sequence: TGTGCCAGCACGCCACAGGGGTCTTCGTACGAGCAGTACTTC.

The chain has TRBV7-2 and TRBJ2-1, with 11 bases that match TRBD2. CDR1 is SGHTA and CDR2 is FQGNSA in the germline V gene. The ends lost 2 bases at V and 10 bases at J; junction bases unmatched: 10. The CDR3 loop spans 16 amino acids. The CDR3 sequence: CASSLNSGGAGYEQFF. CDR3 coding DNA: TGTGCCAGCAGCTTAAATAGCGGGGGGGCCGGTTACGAGCAGTTCTTC.

This chain joins TRBV9 and TRBJ2-7, with D hard to call. Trimming pared 3 bases from V and 0 bases from J, leaving 10 bases between. This CDR3 region has 14 residues. The germline V gene encodes CDR1 SGDLS and CDR2 YYNGEE. The CDR3, as DNA: TGTGCCAGCAGCGGAAGTGTGGACTCCTACGAGCAGTACTTC. Translating it yields CASSGSVDSYEQYF.

The chain uses TRBV9 and TRBJ2-3; TRBD2 agrees at 10 bases. The length of the CDR3 is 17 residues. Germline values: CDR1 SGDLS, CDR2 YYNGEE. J gave up 3 bases and V 1 base, and 8 bases lay outside the gene matches. The CDR3: CASSVSSSGGLTDTQYF. Written as DNA, the CDR3 is TGTGCCAGCAGCGTATCTTCTAGCGGGGGACTAACAGATACGCAGTATTTT.

As for this clonotype: A much more abundant neighbour one base away suggests this may be a read error. The chain links TRBV7-9 to TRBJ2-5, with TRBD2 identical over 7 bases. J lost 5 bases, V lost 1 base, and 1 base had no gene match. The CDR3 is made up of 13 amino acids. CDR1 and CDR2 (germline): SEHNR, FQNEAQ (reference sequence). Here the CDR3 reads CASSLGEGETQYF. DNA for the CDR3: TGTGCCAGCAGCTTAGGGGAGGGGGAGACCCAGTACTTC.

Only a few counts were recorded for this clonotype. The chain combines TRBV7-9 with TRBJ2-4, with TRBD2 as a possible D gene (5 bases). The DNA end favors TRBJ2-7, so the J call may be wrong. The germline V gene has CDR1 SEHNR and CDR2 FQNEAQ (reference sequence). This CDR3 is built from 13 residues. CDR3: CASSVGLPYEQYF. CDR3 in DNA: TGTGCCAGCAGCGTTGGACTGCCGTACGAGCAGTACTTC.

A few counts support this clonotype. This sequence joins TRBV20-1 and TRBJ2-7; D is perhaps TRBD1 (6 bases). Per the germline V gene, CDR1 is DFQATT and CDR2 is SNEGSKA (reference sequence). CDR3 size: 13 residues. V lost 1 base, J lost 0 bases, and 7 bases lay in between. The CDR3 sequence: CSARGDTSYEQYF. CDR3 DNA: TGCAGTGCTAGAGGGGACACCTCCTACGAGCAGTACTTC.

The chain recombines TRBV25-1 with TRBJ1-4, with TRBD1 matching over 8 bases. The CDR3 has 14 amino acids. CDR1 and CDR2 (germline): MGHDK, SYGVNS. V gave up 6 bases and J gave up 6 bases; unmatched junction bases: 6. CDR3 sequence reads: CASSYRGSDEKLFF. CDR3 sequence (DNA): TGTGCCAGCAGCTACAGGGGGTCGGATGAAAAACTGTTTTTT.

This clonotype came up a few times. The genes are TRBV4-2 and TRBJ2-6; 8 bases match TRBD2. CDR1 and CDR2 from the germline V gene are LGHNA and YNFKEQ. The CDR3 runs 17 residues. Trimming at V came to 6 bases and at J to 0 bases, leaving 7 bases not matched to a gene. The CDR3 loop reads CASRRTSPISGANVLTF. DNA of the CDR3: TGTGCCAGCAGGCGGACTAGCCCCATCTCTGGGGCCAACGTCCTGACTTTC.

This clonotype has just a few counts. The V and J genes are TRBV7-2 and TRBJ2-5; 14 positions match TRBD2. The J call may be wrong; the DNA end is better matched by TRBJ2-7. Germline V gives CDR1 SGHTA, CDR2 FQGNSA. The CDR3 is made up of 18 amino acids. The chain's CDR3 is CASSQHGTSGGHPYEQYF. The CDR3 DNA follows: TGTGCCAGCAGCCAGCACGGGACTAGCGGGGGTCACCCCTACGAGCAGTACTTC.

V and J are TRBV7-6 and TRBJ2-3; 8 bases match TRBD1. There are 21 residues in the CDR3. The V and J ends lost 1 base and 2 bases, in that order; junction bases with no gene match: 20. Germline CDR1 SGHVS, CDR2 FNYEAQ. The CDR3 DNA follows: TGTGCCAGCAGCTTAGAAAACAGGGGGAGCGTTAGGCTAGCGAACACAGATACGCAGTATTTT. It codes for CASSLENRGSVRLANTDTQYF.

This chain uses TRBV28 with TRBJ2-7, with TRBD2 matching over 8 bases. CDR1 and CDR2 from the germline V gene are MDHEN and SYDVKM. J lost 3 bases, V lost 5 bases, and 9 bases had no gene match. The CDR3 consists of 15 residues. The CDR3 here is CASSLLSGGRYEQYF. In DNA form, the CDR3 reads TGTGCCAGCAGTCTGCTCAGCGGGGGCCGCTACGAGCAGTACTTC.

Notes on this clonotype: Compared with germline, one end of the junction differs, possibly owing to a read error. This chain joins TRBV9 and TRBJ2-1; TRBD2 aligns across 16 bases. The CDR3 loop spans 19 amino acids. Germline assignment: CDR1 SGDLS and CDR2 YYNGEE. The CDR3 loop reads CASSIRGLAGGVAYNERFF. CDR3 nucleotides: TGTGCCAGCAGCATACGGGGACTAGCGGGGGGGGTAGCCTACAACGAGCGGTTCTTC.

This rearrangement joins TRBV9 to TRBJ2-2; D unclear. CDR1 is SGDLS and CDR2 is YYNGEE in the germline V gene. This CDR3 is built from 14 residues. Between the trimmed V and J ends, which lost 2 bases and 6 bases, there was a span of 11 bases. DNA for the CDR3: TGTGCCAGCAGCGTGGGCGCGAAACCCGGGGAGCTGTTTTTT. Translated: CASSVGAKPGELFF.

In DNA, the CDR3 is TGTGCCAGCAGTTTAGTAAGAGAAATGCCCTCCGAGCAGTACTTC. Translating gives CASSLVREMPSEQYF. The chain uses TRBV12-3 or TRBV12-4 and TRBJ2-1; D call uncertain. The DNA end lines up better with TRBJ2-7; the J call may be wrong. The CDR3 runs to 15 residues.

The gene calls are TRBV6-1 and TRBJ1-1; TRBD1 matches at 8 bases. The germline V gene encodes CDR1 MNHNS and CDR2 SASEGT. Trimming took 4 bases from V and 1 from J; bases not matched to a gene: 5. CDR3 length: 15 amino acids. The CDR3 region has the DNA TGTGCCAGCAGTGGAGGGACAGGCAAGAACACTGAAGCTTTCTTT. Encoded protein: CASSGGTGKNTEAFF.

In regard to this clonotype: The junction and the germline gene differ at one end; a read error may be behind it. The CDR3 protein is CASNLRGTDTQYF. The CDR3 nucleotides are TGTGCCAGCAATTTACGAGGCACAGATACGCAGTATTTT. J is TRBJ2-3 and V is TRBV27; no reliable D call. In germline, CDR1 is MNHEY, CDR2 SMNVEV (reference sequence). This CDR3 contains 13 residues.

The gene calls are TRBV7-3 and TRBJ2-3; 8 nucleotides align to TRBD2. Germline lookup yields CDR1 SGHTA and CDR2 FQGTGA. The V and J ends lost 1 base and 2 bases, in that order; junction bases with no gene match: 5. The CDR3 runs 16 residues. The chain's CDR3 is CASSLMGSGATDTQYF. CDR3 nucleotides: TGTGCCAGCAGCTTAATGGGTAGCGGGGCCACAGATACGCAGTATTTT.

The chain recombines TRBV15 with TRBJ2-7; D remains unclear. The ends were cut back, 1 base at V and 3 bases at J, with 13 bases in the middle. Germline assignment: CDR1 LNHNV and CDR2 YYDKDF (reference sequence). The CDR3 loop spans 15 amino acids. The CDR3 coding sequence is TGTGCCACCAGCAGAGGAAGGGAAAATTTCTACGAGCAGTACTTC. Translating it yields CATSRGRENFYEQYF.

In this sample, this clonotype turned up once. Being one base from a much bigger clone, this may be a read error. This chain connects TRBV29-1 to TRBJ2-7; D remains ambiguous. Trimming removed 4 bases from V and 0 bases from J, with 7 bases in between. The germline CDR1 and CDR2 sequences are SQVTM and ANQGSEA. This CDR3 spans 12 amino acids. CDR3 amino acids: CSVGYNSYEQYF. CDR3 nucleotides: TGCAGCGTTGGGTACAACTCCTACGAGCAGTACTTC.

V gene TRBV4-3 combines with J gene TRBJ2-3; the D is unclear. The V end was cut by 1 base, the J end by 5 bases, with 19 bases between. The CDR3 is 17 amino acids. The germline CDR1 and CDR2 sequences are LGHNA and YSLEER. This chain's CDR3 is CASSQAFGLSAEDTQYF. In DNA, the CDR3 is TGCGCCAGCAGCCAAGCTTTCGGGCTGTCGGCCGAAGATACGCAGTATTTT.

The rearrangement links TRBV29-1 to TRBJ2-4; D unclear. V lost 4 bases to trimming and J lost 14 bases, with 21 bases between them. Germline assignment: CDR1 SQVTM and CDR2 ANQGSEA. This CDR3 comprises 13 residues. The chain's CDR3 is CSVGDTTTGWKYF. Here the CDR3 DNA reads TGCAGCGTTGGGGATACCACGACCGGGTGGAAGTACTTC.

The chain is built from TRBV15 and TRBJ1-2; 7 nucleotides agree with TRBD1. This CDR3 has 13 amino acids. J gave up 8 bases and V 2 bases, and 5 bases lay outside the gene matches. Per the germline V gene, CDR1 is LNHNV and CDR2 is YYDKDF (reference sequence). The CDR3 here is CATSRKRTGGYTF. The CDR3 bases are TGTGCCACCAGCAGAAAACGGACAGGCGGCTACACCTTC. Filled out from reference TRBV15 and TRBJ1-2, the complete variable domain reads DAMVIQNPRYQVTQFGKPVTLSCSQTLNHNVMYWYQQKSSQAPKLLFHYYDKDFNNEADTPDNFQSRRPNTSFCFLDIRSPGLGDTAMYLCATSRKRTGGYTFGSGTRLTVV.

This chain uses TRBV11-1 with TRBJ1-2; D perhaps matches TRBD1 (6 bases). The V and J ends lost 5 bases and 4 bases respectively, with 11 bases between them. The CDR3 extends over 13 amino acids. Germline CDR1 SGHAT, CDR2 FQDESV (reference sequence). The CDR3 sequence: CASSRTASYGYTF. The CDR3 nucleotides read TGTGCCAGCAGCCGGACAGCGTCCTATGGCTACACCTTC.